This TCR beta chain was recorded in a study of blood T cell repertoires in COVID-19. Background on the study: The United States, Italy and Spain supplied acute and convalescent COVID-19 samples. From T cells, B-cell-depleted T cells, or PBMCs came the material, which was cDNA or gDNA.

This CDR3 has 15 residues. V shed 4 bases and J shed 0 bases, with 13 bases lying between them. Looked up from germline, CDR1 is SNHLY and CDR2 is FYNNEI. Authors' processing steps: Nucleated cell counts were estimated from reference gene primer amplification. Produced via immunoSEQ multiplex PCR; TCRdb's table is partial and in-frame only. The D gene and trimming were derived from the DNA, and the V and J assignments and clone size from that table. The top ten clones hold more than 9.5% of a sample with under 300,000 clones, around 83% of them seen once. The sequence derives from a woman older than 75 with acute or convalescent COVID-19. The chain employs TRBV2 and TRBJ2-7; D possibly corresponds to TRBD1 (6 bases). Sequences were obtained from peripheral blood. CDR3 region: CASSVVGAPSYEQYF. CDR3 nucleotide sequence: TGTGCCAGCAGTGTTGTGGGGGCGCCCTCCTACGAGCAGTACTTC. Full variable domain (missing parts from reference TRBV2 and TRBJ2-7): EPEVTQTPSHQVTQMGQEVILRCVPISNHLYFYWYRQILGQKVEFLVSFYNNEISEKSEIFDDQFSVERPDGSNFTLKIRSTKLEDSAMYFCASSVVGAPSYEQYFGPGTRLTVT.